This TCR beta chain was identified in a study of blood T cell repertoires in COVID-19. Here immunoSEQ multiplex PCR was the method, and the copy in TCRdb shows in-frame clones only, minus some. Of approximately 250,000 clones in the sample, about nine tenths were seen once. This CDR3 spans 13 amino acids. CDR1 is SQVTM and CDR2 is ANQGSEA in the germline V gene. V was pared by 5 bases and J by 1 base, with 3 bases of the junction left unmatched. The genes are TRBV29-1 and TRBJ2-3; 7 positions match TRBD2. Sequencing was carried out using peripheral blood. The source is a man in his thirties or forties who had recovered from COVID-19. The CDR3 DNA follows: TGCAGCGTTAGGGCGGGGGGCACAGATACGCAGTATTTT. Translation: CSVRAGGTDTQYF.